Presented here are 32 T cell receptor beta chains from one specimen sequenced in a study of tumor-infiltrating lymphocytes in primary liver carcinoma. Unsorted bulk tissue, roughly 20-32 mg of it, served as the source for co-extraction of RNA and DNA. From 500 ng of total RNA, TCR beta-specific cDNA was reverse-transcribed using a constant-region primer. Three nested multiplex PCR rounds, a slightly modified ARM-PCR, produced the libraries for TCR beta. Each of the first two PCR rounds ran approximately 9 cycles with TRBV1-TRBV30 forward and C-beta reverse primers. Using its own MiXCR run on the multiplex PCR reads, TCRdb lists one record per CDR3 protein. The sample lists tens of thousands of distinct CDR3 sequences, around 70% occurring once. The specimen sequenced was liver tumor tissue from sampling region 2. Subset indicated: tumor region T2, inferior pole. Receptors originate from a man in his forties with primary liver carcinoma and hepatitis B virus infection.

About this clonotype itself: Since no conserved phenylalanine or tryptophan closes the CDR3, a read error is the likely cause. The V gene is TRBV6-1, the J gene TRBJ1-3, with a weak D call TRBD1 (5 bases). Germline CDR1 is MNHNS and CDR2 is SASEGT. The CDR3 totals 15 residues. Deletions cut 8 bases from V and 2 bases from J, with 16 bases between. The CDR3 region is CASGPGTAPGNTIYS. As DNA, the CDR3 is TGTGCCAGCGGACCAGGGACGGCCCCTGGAAACACCATATATTCT.

This clonotype was seen once. The chain employs TRBV5-8 and TRBJ2-2; D not resolved. V was trimmed by 2 bases and J by 2 bases, leaving 7 bases between them. From germline, CDR1 is SGHTS and CDR2 YDEGEE. The CDR3 totals 14 residues. The CDR3 DNA reads as TGTGCCAGCAGCTTAGCCCTCAACACCGGGGAGCTGTTTTTT. Translating it yields CASSLALNTGELFF.

Notes on this clonotype: A read error may be the cause here, since a much bigger clone is one base away. V is TRBV4-1 and J is TRBJ2-1, with a tentative D call TRBD1 (8 bases). CDR3 length equals 15 residues. Germline CDR1 is MGHRA and CDR2 is YSYEKL. For the CDR3, the DNA is TGCGCCAGCAGCCAAAGCGGGACAGGCTACTATGAGCAGTTCTTC. It is translated as CASSQSGTGYYEQFF.

By share, this clonotype counts as large. The chain recombines TRBV6-1 with TRBJ2-3; D unclear. Looked up from germline, CDR1 is MNHNS and CDR2 is SASEGT. The CDR3 consists of 12 residues. V gave up 7 bases and J gave up 0 bases, with 5 bases separating them. This CDR3 is CASKPSTDTQYF. The CDR3 DNA reads as TGTGCCAGCAAGCCCAGCACAGATACGCAGTATTTT.

A remark on this clonotype: Because it lacks the conserved phenylalanine or tryptophan at the end, this CDR3 is likely a read error. The V and J genes are TRBV28 and TRBJ2-7, with 7 positions matching TRBD1. V gave up 7 bases and J gave up 2 bases; unmatched junction bases: 11. Germline V gene lookup returns CDR1 MDHEN and CDR2 SYDVKM. CDR3 length equals 15 residues. The CDR3 region has the DNA TGTGCCAGCAACTCCGGGACAGATGTCACCTACGAGCAGTACTTA. It is translated as CASNSGTDVTYEQYL.

The sample holds many counts of this clonotype. The chain employs TRBV18 and TRBJ1-1; D gene ambiguous. V shed 6 bases and J shed 1 base, with 9 bases lying between them. The CDR3 runs 13 residues. Germline CDR1 is KGHSH and CDR2 is LQKENI. The CDR3 DNA follows: TGTGCCAGCTCTTGGCAGCGGAACACTGAAGCTTTCTTT. Translating it yields CASSWQRNTEAFF.

The chain is built from TRBV5-5 and TRBJ2-7; D might be TRBD2 (5 bases). Germline-derived CDR1 and CDR2 are SGHKS and YYEKEE (reference sequence). V was trimmed by 2 bases and J by 4 bases, leaving 10 bases between them. This CDR3 comprises 13 residues. In nucleotides, the CDR3 is TGTGCCAGCAGCTTATCATCGGGGTACGAGCAGTACTTC. Amino acids: CASSLSSGYEQYF.

Concerning this clonotype: Since no conserved phenylalanine or tryptophan closes the CDR3, a read error is the likely cause. The chain is built from TRBV5-1 and TRBJ2-3; 7 bases agree with TRBD2. The CDR3 consists of 14 residues. The V segment lost 0 bases and the J segment 7 bases; nucleotides outside the gene matches: 5. CDR1 is SGHRS and CDR2 is YFSETQ in the germline V gene. The CDR3 bases are TGCGCCAGCAGCTTGGACGGGAGCGGGAATACGCAGTATCTT. Translation gives CASSLDGSGNTQYL.

A note on this clonotype: This may arise from a read error, as a much more abundant clone is one base away. The chain recombines TRBV5-1 with TRBJ2-3; 8 bases map to TRBD1. CDR3 length equals 17 residues. Germline trimming cut 0 bases from V and 3 bases from J; bases unmatched to any gene: 9. Germline CDR1 is SGHRS and CDR2 is YFSETQ. CDR3 DNA sequence: TGCGCCAGCAGCTTGGCCTACAGGGGGGTCGGTACAGATACGCAGTATTTT. Its protein is CASSLAYRGVGTDTQYF. The full variable domain, with the rest looked up from reference TRBV5-1 and TRBJ2-3, is KAGVTQTPRYLIKTRGQQVTLSCSPISGHRSVSWYQQTPGQGLQFLFEYFSETQRNKGNFPGRFSGRQFSNSRSEMNVSTLELGDSALYLCASSLAYRGVGTDTQYFGPGTRLTVL.

In the case of this clonotype: The conserved phenylalanine or tryptophan normally closing the CDR3 is absent here, so this likely arose from a read error. This chain connects TRBV11-2 to TRBJ2-5, with D unclear. The germline V gene encodes CDR1 SGHAT and CDR2 FQNNGV. The CDR3 runs to 16 residues. CDR3 in amino acids: CASSLEPGNLQQTQYY. CDR3 sequence (DNA): TGTGCCAGCAGCTTAGAGCCGGGTAACCTCCAACAGACTCAGTACTAC.

As concerns this clonotype: At one end the junction does not follow the germline gene, possibly because of a read error. V gene TRBV28 combines with J gene TRBJ2-2; tentative D call: TRBD1 (5 bases). The germline V gene has CDR1 MDHEN and CDR2 SYDVKM. The CDR3 extends over 15 amino acids. The CDR3 reads CASIPRQMNTVELFF. CDR3 bases: TGTGCCAGCATTCCGAGACAGATGAACACCGTGGAGCTGTTTTTT.

This clonotype occurred once. The CDR3 here is CTCTFGNGAYEQYF. The CDR3 DNA follows: TGTACCTGCACTTTCGGAAACGGAGCCTACGAGCAGTACTTC. This chain uses TRBV6-5 with TRBJ2-7; D not certain. CDR3 size: 14 residues. Germline assignment: CDR1 MNHEY and CDR2 SVGAGI.

There are many counts of this clonotype. The genes are TRBV5-1 and TRBJ1-4; a possible D gene is TRBD1 (5 bases). This CDR3 is 13 amino acids long. Germline lookup yields CDR1 SGHRS and CDR2 YFSETQ. V shed 5 bases and J shed 6 bases, with 11 bases lying between them. The CDR3 region is CASSIGQDEKLFF. The CDR3, as DNA: TGCGCCAGCAGTATAGGACAAGATGAAAAACTGTTTTTT.

The table lists this clonotype with a few counts. The genes are TRBV29-1 and TRBJ1-2; possibly TRBD1 for D (5 bases). Germline values: CDR1 SQVTM, CDR2 ANQGSEA. The CDR3 extends over 11 amino acids. The ends were cut back, 7 bases at V and 5 bases at J, with 11 bases in the middle. The CDR3 reads CSDDSSYGYTF. CDR3 coding DNA: TGCAGCGACGACAGCAGTTATGGCTACACCTTC.

Remarks on this clonotype: The junction departs from the called germline gene at one end, perhaps through a read error. The rearrangement uses TRBV6-1 and TRBJ2-7, with 9 bases aligning to TRBD2. This CDR3 is built from 15 residues. CDR1 and CDR2 (germline): MNHNS, SASEGT. CDR3 nucleotides: TGTGCCAGCAGTGTCTCGACTAGCGGATCCTACGAGCAGGACTTT. Translation: CASSVSTSGSYEQDF.

This clonotype ranks as medium-sized. The chain carries TRBV29-1 and TRBJ2-2; the match to TRBD1 covers 8 bases. The CDR3 is 14 residues long. Germline CDR1 is SQVTM and CDR2 is ANQGSEA. V was clipped by 4 bases and J by 2 bases; unmatched bases: 3. This CDR3 reads CSVGTGPNTGELFF. CDR3 in DNA: TGCAGCGTTGGGACAGGGCCAAACACCGGGGAGCTGTTTTTT.

Details on this clonotype: The CDR3 does not close with the conserved phenylalanine or tryptophan, likely indicating a read error. The limits of the CDR3 on the DNA are not certain, so only TCRdb's listed CDR3 is given. This chain links TRBV12-3 or TRBV12-4 with TRBJ2-3; no DNA check was done on the table's D call, TRBD1. Ends included, the CDR3 has 14 residues. The CDR3 spells CASTLGGDVDTQYL.

Regarding this clonotype: Likely a read error: the CDR3 ends without its conserved phenylalanine or tryptophan. The DNA is omitted, as the CDR3 cannot be located on it reliably, and the CDR3 follows TCRdb's listing. The V and J genes are TRBV11-2 and TRBJ2-6; TRBD2 is taken as the D call from the table, unchecked against the DNA. The CDR3 is 15 amino acids long, termini counted. Germline assignment: CDR1 SGHAT and CDR2 FQNNGV. The CDR3 sequence: CATQRPRSGANVLTL.

Notes on this clonotype: The conserved phenylalanine or tryptophan normally closing the CDR3 is absent here, so this likely arose from a read error. The DNA is omitted, as the CDR3 cannot be located on it reliably, and the CDR3 follows TCRdb's listing. This chain joins TRBV6-6 and TRBJ2-7; the table's D call of TRBD2 was not tested on the DNA. The CDR3 has 13 residues if both end residues are counted. The germline V gene has CDR1 MNHNY and CDR2 SVGAGI (reference sequence). This CDR3 reads CTSSFQRDYEHYL.

On this clonotype itself: At one end the junction does not follow the germline gene, possibly because of a read error. The rearrangement uses TRBV11-3 and TRBJ2-1; no clear D gene. Germline V CDR1 and CDR2: SGHNT, YENEEA. This CDR3 has 14 amino acids. In DNA form, the CDR3 reads TGTGCCAGCAGCTTAGGACTCAGCAACAATGAGCAGTTTTTC. It encodes CASSLGLSNNEQFF. Using reference TRBV11-3 and TRBJ2-1 for the parts outside the CDR3, the full variable domain is EAGVVQSPRYKIIEKKQPVAFWCNPISGHNTLYWYLQNLGQGPELLIRYENEEAVDDSQLPKDRFSAERLKGVDSTLKIQPAELGDSAVYLCASSLGLSNNEQFFGPGTRLTVL.

Concerning this clonotype itself: One junction end does not reproduce the germline sequence, and a read error may be involved. This rearrangement joins TRBV4-2 to TRBJ1-2; TRBD1 is a possible D gene (5 bases). Per the germline V gene, CDR1 is LGHNA and CDR2 is YNFKEQ. The CDR3 extends over 14 amino acids. CDR3 nucleotide sequence: TGTGTCAGCAGCCAAGAATGGACAAGTGATGGCTACACCTTC. Encoded protein: CVSSQEWTSDGYTF.

Only one count was recorded for this clonotype. This chain links TRBV6-5 with TRBJ2-1; no definite D call. The CDR3 loop spans 13 amino acids. Germline V CDR1 and CDR2: MNHEY, SVGAGI. CDR3 in DNA: TGTAGCAGCAGTTACGCAATGGCCAATGAGCAGTTCTTC. Its translation: CSSSYAMANEQFF.

J is TRBJ2-5 and V is TRBV11-2; weak D call: TRBD1 (6 bases). The J call may be mistaken, given a closer DNA end match to TRBJ2-1. Germline CDR1 and CDR2: SGHAT and FQNNGV. This CDR3 is built from 14 residues. The CDR3 sequence: CASSFRVGQETQFF. For the CDR3, the DNA is TGTGCCAGCAGTTTTAGAGTGGGACAAGAGACCCAGTTCTTC.

As regards this clonotype: Here the CDR3 omits its conserved ending phenylalanine or tryptophan, so a read error is the likely source. The chain links TRBV11-2 to TRBJ1-5; tentatively, D is TRBD1 (6 bases). The germline CDR1 and CDR2 sequences are SGHAT and FQNNGV. The CDR3 loop spans 17 amino acids. The CDR3 sequence is CANSLVGVTGSNLPQHL. The CDR3, as DNA: TGTGCCAACAGCTTAGTAGGGGTAACAGGGAGCAATCTGCCCCAGCATCTT.

Regarding this clonotype: The junction and the germline gene differ at one end; a read error may be behind it. This chain connects TRBV11-3 to TRBJ2-1; D remains unclear. CDR3 length: 14 amino acids. CDR1 and CDR2 (germline): SGHNT, YENEEA. CDR3 DNA sequence: TGTACCAGCAGCTTAGAGGTCAGCAACAATGAGCGGTTCTTC. It encodes CTSSLEVSNNERFF.

As to this clonotype: The junction differs from germline at one of its ends, possibly a read error. The chain is built from TRBV11-2 and TRBJ2-1; unclear D gene. In germline, CDR1 is SGHAT, CDR2 FQNNGV. CDR3 length equals 15 residues. CDR3 residues: CTSSFTDRPSHEQFF. The CDR3 DNA reads as TGTACCAGCAGCTTCACCGATAGACCTTCCCATGAGCAGTTCTTC.

A note on this clonotype: The CDR3 carries no conserved terminal phenylalanine or tryptophan, so it likely arises from a read error. This chain joins TRBV24-1 and TRBJ2-1; weak D call: TRBD2 (6 bases). The CDR3 sequence is 11 residues long. Germline loops: CDR1 KGHDR, CDR2 SFDVKD. The V end was cut by 10 bases, the J end by 8 bases, with 11 bases between. DNA for the CDR3: TGTGCCACGGGGCGGGATGATGAGCAGTTCCTT. Amino acids: CATGRDDEQFL.

Of note for this clonotype: A read error may account for a junction end that differs from germline. This chain connects TRBV11-2 to TRBJ2-6, with TRBD1 as a possible D gene (5 bases). This CDR3 comprises 15 residues. The V gene's germline CDR1 is SGHAT and CDR2 FQNNGV. CDR3 sequence (DNA): TGTGCCACCCAGCGACCGCGCTCTGGGGCAAACGGCCTGACTTTC. Translated: CATQRPRSGANGLTF.

Points on this clonotype: The conserved final phenylalanine or tryptophan is absent from the CDR3, which likely points to a read error. The genes are TRBV12-3 or TRBV12-4 and TRBJ2-7; D is possibly TRBD1 (6 bases). V lost 6 bases and J 10 bases, leaving 25 bases between the germline ends. The CDR3 is made up of 15 amino acids. Written as DNA, the CDR3 is TGTGCCAGCAGCTTGGGGACAACGTACAGCCACAAACAGTACTAC. Its translation is CASSLGTTYSHKQYY.

This clonotype was seen once. This likely comes from a read error, as the CDR3 has no conserved phenylalanine or tryptophan at its end. V usage is TRBV7-3 and J usage is TRBJ2-1; D unclear. Germline V gene lookup returns CDR1 SGHTA and CDR2 FQGTGA. The CDR3 totals 15 residues. The CDR3 is CASRLGLSSYNEQFL. The CDR3 DNA reads TGTGCCAGCCGCTTAGGCCTGAGCTCCTACAATGAGCAGTTCCTC.

The chain is built from TRBV7-9 and TRBJ2-5; 10 nucleotides agree with TRBD1. Per the germline V gene, CDR1 is SEHNR and CDR2 is FQNEAQ (reference sequence). This CDR3 contains 15 residues. Trimming at V came to 3 bases and at J to 4 bases, leaving 5 bases not matched to a gene. CDR3 DNA sequence: TGTGCCAGCAGCTTCCGGACAGGGGGAGGAGAGACCCAGTACTTC. This gives the protein CASSFRTGGGETQYF.

A single count supports this clonotype. The chain recombines TRBV11-2 with TRBJ2-5, with a weak D call TRBD2 (5 bases). Germline V gene sequence: CDR1 SGHAT, CDR2 FQNNGV. This CDR3 has 18 residues. Trimming shortened V by 5 bases and J by 5 bases, and 27 bases separated the two germline ends. CDR3 amino acids: CASSPSSIHGAERETQYF. The CDR3 bases are TGTGCCAGCAGCCCTAGCTCAATCCATGGTGCTGAGCGGGAGACCCAGTACTTC.